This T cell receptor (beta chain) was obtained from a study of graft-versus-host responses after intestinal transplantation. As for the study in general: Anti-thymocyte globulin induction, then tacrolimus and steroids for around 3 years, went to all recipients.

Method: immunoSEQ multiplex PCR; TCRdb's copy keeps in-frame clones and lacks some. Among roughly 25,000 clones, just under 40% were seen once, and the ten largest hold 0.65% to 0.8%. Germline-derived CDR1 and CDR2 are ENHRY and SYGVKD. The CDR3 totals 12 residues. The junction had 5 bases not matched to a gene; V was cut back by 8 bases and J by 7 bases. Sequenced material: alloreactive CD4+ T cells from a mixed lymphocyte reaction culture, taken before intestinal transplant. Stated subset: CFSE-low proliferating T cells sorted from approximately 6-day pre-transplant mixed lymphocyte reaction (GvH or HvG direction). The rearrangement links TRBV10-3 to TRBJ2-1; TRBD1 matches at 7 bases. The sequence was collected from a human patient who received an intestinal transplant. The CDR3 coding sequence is TGTGCCATCGCGACAGGGTGGAATGAGCAGTTCTTC. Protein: CAIATGWNEQFF.